This T cell receptor delta chain emerged from a study of delta chain sequences of gamma delta T cells (dated by TCRdb to 2016 to 2017). As encoded in the germline V gene, CDR1 is GEAIGNYY while CDR2 is EKD. The CDR3 starts with the cysteine, ends with the phenylalanine, and has 17 residues. CDR3 DNA is the only sequence kept; it has 51 bases, read in frame from the first base. V has 0 bases trimmed and J has 5 bases trimmed; junction bases matching no gene number 6. This clone was seen a handful of times. Its antigen is still unknown. No much larger clonotype is one base removed from it; base qualities were not supplied. The library was obtained by 5' RACE. This sample was sequenced with an Illumina MiSeq. TCRdb called clones from the public reads with CATT, and repeated DNA sequences were later combined into one row. This sample has 2,500 to 3,000 delta-chain clones in its table, and about 5.5% of those were observed once. The top ten hold approximately 49% of the sample.

The chain was built from TRDV2 and TRDJ2; TRDD3 matches 12 bases in the middle. Specimen: either unsorted cells or a sorted T cell fraction (not recorded which). The TCR comes from a human donor in good health. The DNA reads as follows: TGTGCCTGTGACACCCTGGGGGATACGCTGGAAACAGCACAACTCTTCTTT. This gives the protein CACDTLGDTLETAQLFF.